A selection of T cell receptor beta chains follows, all from one sample in a study of blood T cell repertoires in COVID-19. TCRdb's copy holds only in-frame clones and misses some; the assay was immunoSEQ multiplex PCR. The sample includes over 150,000 clones, approximately 90% of them seen just once. Sequencing was carried out using peripheral blood. These receptors originate from a woman between 65 and 79 years old with COVID-19, enrolled during active disease. Both conserved end residues are part of each CDR3. D genes are given only for firm matches. A row's size may be missing; if present it is once, few, many or a size class.

size,D,J,V,CDR3,DNA
NA,TRBD1,TRBJ1-2,TRBV30,CAWRDREEGYTF,TGTGCCTGGAGGGACAGGGAGGAGGGCTACACCTTC
NA,NA,TRBJ1-2,TRBV23-1,CASSRTKRRSNYGYTF,TGCGCCAGCAGTCGCACAAAGAGGCGATCGAACTATGGCTACACCTTC
once,TRBD2,TRBJ2-1,TRBV19,CASSSGRANTEQFF,TGTGCCAGTAGTAGCGGGAGGGCCAACACTGAGCAGTTCTTC
NA,NA,TRBJ1-2,TRBV19,CATPPLDSTNYGYTF,TGTGCCACCCCTCCCCTGGACAGCACTAACTATGGCTACACCTTC
NA,TRBD2,TRBJ2-5,TRBV6-6,CASRPGLAGRETQYF,TGTGCCAGCAGACCCGGACTAGCGGGTAGAGAGACCCAGTACTTC
NA,TRBD1,TRBJ1-3,TRBV9,CASSVAYRGPGNTIYF,TGTGCCAGCAGCGTAGCCTACAGGGGGCCGGGAAACACCATATATTTT
NA,TRBD2,TRBJ2-1,TRBV3-1/TRBV3-2,CASSPEIEGRASYNEQFF,TGTGCCAGCAGCCCGGAAATAGAAGGGAGGGCCTCCTACAATGAGCAGTTCTTC
NA,NA,TRBJ2-6,TRBV5-6,CASSSTGPGANVLTF,TGTGCCAGCAGCTCAACAGGGCCTGGGGCCAACGTCCTGACTTTC
NA,NA,TRBJ2-7,TRBV10-1,CASSDGVENWSSYEQYF,TGCGCCAGCAGTGATGGAGTTGAAAACTGGTCCTCCTACGAGCAGTACTTC
NA,NA,TRBJ1-4,TRBV7-9,CASSLVNRASSTNEKLFF,TGTGCCAGCAGCTTAGTTAACAGGGCGTCTTCAACTAATGAAAAACTGTTTTTT
NA,TRBD2,TRBJ2-2,TRBV5-1,CASSRREGLTGELFF,TGCGCCAGCAGTCGACGGGAGGGCCTCACCGGGGAGCTGTTTTTT
NA,NA,TRBJ1-1,TRBV2,CASGLDRLTEAFF,TGTGCCAGCGGTCTCGACAGGCTCACTGAAGCTTTCTTT
NA,TRBD2,TRBJ2-2,TRBV7-3,CACSPGLAGGPGTGELFF,TGTGCCTGCAGCCCGGGACTAGCGGGAGGGCCGGGCACCGGGGAGCTGTTTTTT
NA,TRBD1,TRBJ2-7,TRBV3-1/TRBV3-2,CASSHGDRSSYEQYF,TGTGCCAGCAGCCACGGGGACAGGAGCTCCTACGAGCAGTACTTC
NA,TRBD1,TRBJ2-7,TRBV24-1,CATSESGTGDGEQYF,TGTGCCACCAGTGAGTCCGGGACAGGGGATGGGGAGCAGTACTTC
NA,NA,TRBJ1-5,TRBV5-5,CASRRGEGSGNQPQHF,TGTGCCAGCAGGAGAGGGGAGGGGTCGGGCAATCAGCCCCAGCATTTT
few,TRBD1,TRBJ1-2,TRBV19,CASKTGGRGYTF,TGTGCCAGTAAAACAGGGGGACGAGGCTACACCTTC
NA,NA,TRBJ1-6,TRBV5-4,CASSPEGGAYNSPLHF,TGTGCCAGCAGCCCGGAAGGGGGGGCTTATAATTCACCCCTCCACTTT
NA,TRBD1,TRBJ2-2,TRBV7-9,CASSLFGQGANGELFF,TGTGCCAGCAGCTTATTTGGACAGGGGGCCAACGGGGAGCTGTTTTTT
once,NA,TRBJ2-7,TRBV2,CASSEIQQGRAYEQYF,TGTGCCAGCAGTGAAATTCAACAGGGAAGGGCCTACGAGCAGTACTTC
NA,TRBD2,TRBJ2-6,TRBV5-1,CASWLAGLSGANVLTF,TGCGCCAGCTGGCTAGCGGGGCTCTCTGGGGCCAACGTCCTGACTTTC
NA,TRBD1,TRBJ2-5,TRBV11-3,CASSSPPGQGRETQYF,TGTGCCAGCAGCTCACCCCCGGGACAGGGGAGAGAGACCCAGTACTTC
NA,TRBD2,TRBJ2-7,TRBV28,CASSLGGVYEQYF,TGTGCCAGCAGTCTGGGGGGGGTCTACGAGCAGTACTTC
NA,TRBD2,TRBJ2-7,TRBV18,CASSPNEASGWYF,TGTGCCAGCTCACCAAACGAGGCTAGCGGGTGGTACTTC
NA,TRBD1,TRBJ2-7,TRBV7-9,CASSLAGQSYEQYF,TGTGCCAGCAGCTTAGCGGGACAGTCCTACGAGCAGTACTTC
NA,NA,TRBJ2-2,TRBV30,CAWSPRPGRDTGELFF,TGTGCCTGGAGTCCACGACCAGGGCGAGACACCGGGGAGCTGTTTTTT